Each of the 17 T cell receptor beta chains below was sequenced from the same sample in a study of blood T cells in healthy people across ages. Then a second PCR, running about 6 to 11 cycles, was carried out with a sample-barcoded 5' primer and a J-beta primer mix. TCRdb reprocessed the 5' RACE reads via MiXCR and lists one record per CDR3 protein. The table includes 1,500,000 or so distinct CDR3 sequences, roughly 43% detected once. Sequencing was performed on blood. The receptors here all came from a woman aged 18 to 35 in good health.

This clonotype showed up just a few times. This CDR3 reads CASSVGTSGGGADTQYF. CDR3 DNA sequence: TGTGCCAGCAGCGTTGGGACTAGCGGGGGTGGCGCAGATACGCAGTATTTT. The chain recombines TRBV9 with TRBJ2-3; 14 nucleotides align to TRBD2. CDR1 is SGDLS and CDR2 is YYNGEE in the germline V gene. The CDR3 extends over 17 amino acids. V lost 2 bases, J lost 4 bases, and 6 bases stayed unmatched.

The V gene is TRBV12-3 or TRBV12-4, the J gene TRBJ2-3, with a weak D call TRBD1 (5 bases). Trimming shortened V by 4 bases and J by 6 bases, and 11 bases separated the two germline ends. The CDR3 consists of 13 residues. The CDR3, as DNA: TGTGCCAGCAGTTCGCCCAGGGCTGATACGCAGTATTTT. This translates into CASSSPRADTQYF.

The rearrangement uses TRBV7-6 and TRBJ2-3; D is uncertain. Trimming stripped 5 bases from V and 0 bases from J, with 9 bases between. Germline assignment: CDR1 SGHVS and CDR2 FNYEAQ. The CDR3 is made up of 14 amino acids. CDR3 residues: CASSPHISTDTQYF. The DNA for the CDR3 is TGTGCCAGCAGCCCCCACATTAGCACAGATACGCAGTATTTT.

This clonotype was detected only a few times. The chain joins TRBV20-1 to TRBJ2-3, with 8 bases lining up with TRBD2. After removal of 2 bases from V and 4 bases from J, the junction contained 14 bases not matched to a gene. Germline CDR1 is DFQATT and CDR2 is SNEGSKA (reference sequence). This CDR3 contains 17 residues. CDR3 nucleotide sequence: TGCAGTGCTAGAAGGACAACCGGGACTAGGGCTTCAGATACGCAGTATTTT. Translated: CSARRTTGTRASDTQYF.

This sequence joins TRBV9 and TRBJ2-1; 13 bases match TRBD2. The end of the DNA fits TRBJ2-7 better, so the J call may be wrong. Germline CDR1 is SGDLS and CDR2 is YYNGEE. This CDR3 spans 17 amino acids. The CDR3 bases are TGTGCCAGCAGCGGAAGACTAGCGGGAGGTATCCACAATGAGCAGTACTTC. Its translation: CASSGRLAGGIHNEQYF.

The J gene is TRBJ1-2, the V gene TRBV21-1; the D call of TRBD1 is as the table states it, not checked on the DNA. TRBV21-1 is flagged as a pseudogene. The CDR3 has 17 residues. CDR3 bases: TGTGCCAGCAGCAAAGTGATTACCCGGGACAAAGAATATGGCTACACCTTC. Amino acids: CASSKVITRDKEYGYTF.

CDR3 nucleotide sequence: TGCAGTGCCCCGACTAGCGGGAGAACAGATACGCAGTATTTT. Protein sequence: CSAPTSGRTDTQYF. The chain has TRBV20-1 and TRBJ2-3; 12 bases agree with TRBD2. The CDR3 is 14 amino acids. The germline V gene has CDR1 DFQATT and CDR2 SNEGSKA (reference sequence). V shed 6 bases and J 3 bases; nucleotides not matched to a gene: 4.

The chain combines TRBV3-1 with TRBJ2-7; 9 nucleotides line up with TRBD1. The CDR3 spans 17 residues. CDR1 and CDR2 (germline): LGHDT, YNNKEL (reference sequence). With V trimmed by 1 base and J by 3 bases, 10 bases remained unmatched. In DNA, the CDR3 is TGTGCCAGCAGCCAAGTATCGGGACAGGGTGTTATCTACGAGCAGTACTTC. It codes for CASSQVSGQGVIYEQYF.

The CDR3, as DNA: TGTGCCAGCTCAGGAACGGCCCCACCGGACTATGGCTACACCTTC. The encoded protein is CASSGTAPPDYGYTF. The genes are TRBV5-5 and TRBJ1-2; D is unresolved. V was cut by 7 bases and J by 3 bases, with 19 bases left in between. The CDR3 is 15 residues long. CDR1 is SGHKS, CDR2 YYEKEE, per germline (reference sequence).

The chain carries TRBV9 and TRBJ2-3; TRBD2 agrees at 9 bases. V was pared by 3 bases and J by 2 bases, with 7 bases of the junction left unmatched. The germline gives CDR1 SGDLS, CDR2 YYNGEE. This CDR3 has 16 residues. CDR3 residues: CASSGFPSGATDTQYF. The CDR3 DNA reads as TGTGCCAGCAGCGGATTTCCTAGCGGGGCCACAGATACGCAGTATTTT. Combining the CDR3 with reference TRBV9 and TRBJ2-3 gives the whole variable domain DSGVTQTPKHLITATGQRVTLRCSPRSGDLSVYWYQQSLDQGLQFLIQYYNGEERAKGNILERFSAQQFPDLHSELNLSSLELGDSALYFCASSGFPSGATDTQYFGPGTRLTVL.

This clonotype occurred once. The chain carries TRBV5-6 and TRBJ2-3, with D perhaps TRBD1 (6 bases). The CDR3 has 15 residues. The V gene lost 4 bases and the J gene lost 1 base, with 13 bases spanning the gap. Germline V CDR1 and CDR2: SGHDT, YYEEEE. CDR3 DNA sequence: TGTGCCAGCAGCCCCTGGACAGTTCGCACAGATACGCAGTATTTT. Protein sequence: CASSPWTVRTDTQYF.

The sample holds a few counts of this clonotype. This chain joins TRBV20-1 and TRBJ1-2; tentatively, D is TRBD1 (5 bases). The germline CDR1 and CDR2 sequences are DFQATT and SNEGSKA (reference sequence). With 3 bases removed from V and 8 bases from J, the gap between germline ends came to 16 bases. The CDR3 runs 13 residues. CDR3 residues: CSASSGGGSGYTF. Written as DNA, the CDR3 is TGCAGTGCTAGTTCGGGTGGGGGTTCCGGCTACACCTTC.

This clonotype was counted only a few times. The gene calls are TRBV20-1 and TRBJ2-1; 7 nucleotides line up with TRBD1. The trim removed 6 bases at V and 9 bases at J, leaving 11 bases unmatched. Germline assignment: CDR1 DFQATT and CDR2 SNEGSKA (reference sequence). CDR3 length: 13 residues. DNA for the CDR3: TGCAGTGCATTTAATCCCAGGGGGACTGAGCAGTTCTTC. It specifies CSAFNPRGTEQFF.

This sequence joins TRBV10-3 and TRBJ2-3, with D unclear. V was shortened by 7 bases and J by 1 base, with 18 bases between the two germline ends. This CDR3 region has 16 residues. Germline CDR1 is ENHRY and CDR2 is SYGVKD. This CDR3 is CAIKNYHSVGTDTQYF. The CDR3 bases are TGTGCCATCAAGAATTACCACTCGGTAGGCACAGATACGCAGTATTTT.

This clonotype turned up a few times. This chain uses TRBV5-1 with TRBJ2-1, with D possibly being TRBD2 (6 bases). This CDR3 contains 18 residues. CDR1 and CDR2 from the germline V gene are SGHRS and YFSETQ. The V end lost 1 base, the J end lost 5 bases, and 22 bases lay between the germline ends. CDR3 nucleotides: TGCGCCAGCAGCTTGTTTGTCCTCGCCGGGAGTTGGGACAATGAGCAGTTCTTC. It encodes CASSLFVLAGSWDNEQFF.

This clonotype was seen only a few times. The chain recombines TRBV9 with TRBJ1-2; D is unclear. V was trimmed by 2 bases and J by 4 bases, leaving 9 bases between them. The CDR3 has 13 amino acids. Germline values: CDR1 SGDLS, CDR2 YYNGEE. CDR3 DNA: TGTGCCAGCAGCGTCGACGACGGCTATGGCTACACCTTC. It is translated as CASSVDDGYGYTF.

This clonotype was seen a handful of times. The CDR3 here is CASSPIQGSSGANVLTF. CDR3 sequence (DNA): TGTGCCAGCTCACCAATCCAGGGAAGCTCTGGGGCCAACGTCCTGACTTTC. The chain carries TRBV18 and TRBJ2-6; D perhaps matches TRBD1 (5 bases). The CDR3 is 17 residues long. Germline CDR1 and CDR2: KGHSH and LQKENI. Deletions cut 2 bases from V and 0 bases from J, with 11 bases between.